This T cell receptor (beta chain) was retrieved from a study of blood T cells in healthy people across ages. Findings and limits, study-wide: Naive CD4+ cell counts and diversity both ran higher in long-lived than in aged donors.

Germline trimming cut 6 bases from V and 10 bases from J; bases unmatched to any gene: 7. This CDR3 has 13 residues. A second roughly 7 to 12 cycle PCR used barcoded and J-beta primers. TCRdb re-called the 5' RACE reads through MiXCR, storing one row per CDR3 protein. This sample has more than 800,000 distinct CDR3 sequences, with less than 50% found just once. Sample donors were healthy Caucasian individuals that came from Russia, aged 6 to 90. As regards this clonotype: Its target is not known.

The sequence was collected from a woman aged 55-69 years in good health. The sample consisted of blood. V usage is TRBV12-3 or TRBV12-4 and J usage is TRBJ1-2, with TRBD1 matching over 11 bases. CDR3 loop: CASSRDRGFAYTF. As DNA, the CDR3 is TGTGCCAGCAGCCGGGACAGGGGGTTCGCCTACACCTTC.